What follows describes a single TCR beta chain. What it recognizes is unknown. This entry belongs to a study of OX40 agonist ivuxolimab in advanced cancers. Study observations and caveats: Among the lowest peripheral clonal expansion occurred in 0.1-3.0 mg/kg partial responders. Dose levels from 0.1 to 3.0 mg/kg saw CD4+ and CD8+ blood T cells expand clonally by week 6.

This CDR3 has 16 amino acids. Germline values: CDR1 SGHKS, CDR2 YYEKEE (reference sequence). J was trimmed by 7 bases and V by 4 bases; bases with no gene match: 11. Sequenced by immunoSEQ multiplex PCR; TCRdb stores in-frame clones only, minus some. The sample records around 110,000 clones, just under 95% being singletons. J is TRBJ2-7 and V is TRBV5-5; TRBD2 agrees at 13 bases. The sample here was CD4+ or CD8+ T cells sorted from blood, taken in a trial of the OX40 agonist ivuxolimab. This receptor was identified in an adult with an advanced solid tumor such as melanoma, head and neck, liver or kidney cancer. The CDR3 region is CASSNIRTSGRYEQYF. The DNA for the CDR3 is TGTGCCAGCAGCAACATCCGGACTAGCGGGAGATATGAGCAGTACTTC.